A single T cell receptor (beta chain) is shown here with its context. This sample was included in a study of T cell changes during pregnancy in multiple sclerosis. This table comes from immunoSEQ multiplex PCR, and its TCRdb copy is limited to in-frame clones, with some not included. The sample has tens of thousands of clones, more than 75% seen once; the top ten hold about 6.3%. The clonotype was recovered from a female donor in good health, enrolled as a control in a pregnancy study. Sample: CD8+ T cells from peripheral blood mononuclear cells, taken after pregnancy.

The CDR3 spells CAISGGQVYGYTF. In DNA form, the CDR3 reads TGTGCCATCAGTGGGGGACAGGTCTATGGCTACACCTTC. The chain employs TRBV10-3 and TRBJ1-2; TRBD1 agrees at 8 bases. The ends lost 4 bases at V and 4 bases at J; junction bases unmatched: 2. Germline V gene sequence: CDR1 ENHRY, CDR2 SYGVKD. The CDR3 runs 13 residues.